The T cell receptor beta chain under discussion was sequenced for a study of CD8+CD57+ T cells in acquired aplastic anemia. According to the study, genomic DNA was the template for TCR beta VDJ and CDR3 profiling. One entry per CDR3 protein, called by TCRdb with MiXCR from the reads. Of hundreds of thousands of distinct CDR3 sequences in the sample, 55% to 70% are singletons; the top ten hold 4%. The CDR3 sequence is 16 residues long. Looked up from germline, CDR1 is LNHDA and CDR2 is SQIVND (reference sequence). Trimming removed 6 bases from V and 0 bases from J, with 14 bases in between. This clonotype appeared a single time.

This receptor was taken from a human donor in good health, serving as a control. The chain couples TRBV19 to TRBJ2-2; no clear D gene. Sequenced: sorted CD4+, CD8+, or CD8+CD57+ T cells (not recorded which) from PBMCs. The CDR3 reads CASRNSDTANTGELFF. The CDR3 bases are TGTGCCAGTAGGAACTCCGATACAGCGAACACCGGGGAGCTGTTTTTT.